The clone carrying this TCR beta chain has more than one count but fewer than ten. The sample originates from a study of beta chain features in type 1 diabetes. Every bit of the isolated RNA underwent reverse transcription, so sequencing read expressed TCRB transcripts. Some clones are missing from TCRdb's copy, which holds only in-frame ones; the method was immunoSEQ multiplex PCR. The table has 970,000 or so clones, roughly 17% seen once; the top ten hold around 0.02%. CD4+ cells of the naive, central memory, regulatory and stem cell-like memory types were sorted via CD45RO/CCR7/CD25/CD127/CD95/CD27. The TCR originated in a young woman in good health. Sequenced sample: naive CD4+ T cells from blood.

The chain's CDR3 is CASSFPPGSEAFF. DNA for the CDR3: TGTGCCAGCAGTTTCCCGCCGGGGTCAGAAGCTTTCTTT. The chain has TRBV28 and TRBJ1-1; D ambiguous. Trimming took 3 bases from V and 8 from J, leaving 13 bases between them. The CDR3 consists of 13 residues. Germline CDR1 and CDR2: MDHEN and SYDVKM.